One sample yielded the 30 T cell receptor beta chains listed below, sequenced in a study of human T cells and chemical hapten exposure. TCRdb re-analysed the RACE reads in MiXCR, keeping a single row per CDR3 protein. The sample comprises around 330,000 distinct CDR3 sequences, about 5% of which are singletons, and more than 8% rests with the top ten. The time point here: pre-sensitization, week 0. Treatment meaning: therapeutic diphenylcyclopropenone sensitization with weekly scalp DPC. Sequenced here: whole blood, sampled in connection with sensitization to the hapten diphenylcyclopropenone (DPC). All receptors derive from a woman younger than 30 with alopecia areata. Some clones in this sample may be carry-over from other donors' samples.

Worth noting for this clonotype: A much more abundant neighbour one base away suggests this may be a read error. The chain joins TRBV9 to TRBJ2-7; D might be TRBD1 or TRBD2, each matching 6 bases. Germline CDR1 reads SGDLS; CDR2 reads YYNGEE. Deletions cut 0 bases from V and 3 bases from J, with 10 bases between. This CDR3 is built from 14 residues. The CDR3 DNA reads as TGTGCCAGCAGCGTAGACGGGGGCTGCTACGAGCAGTACTTC. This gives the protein CASSVDGGCYEQYF.

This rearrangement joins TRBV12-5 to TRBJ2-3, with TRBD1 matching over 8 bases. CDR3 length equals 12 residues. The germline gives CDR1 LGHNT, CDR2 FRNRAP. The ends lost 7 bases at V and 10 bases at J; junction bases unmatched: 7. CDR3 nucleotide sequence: TGTGCTAGTGCCTTGGACAGGGCGGCGCAGTATTTT. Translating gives CASALDRAAQYF.

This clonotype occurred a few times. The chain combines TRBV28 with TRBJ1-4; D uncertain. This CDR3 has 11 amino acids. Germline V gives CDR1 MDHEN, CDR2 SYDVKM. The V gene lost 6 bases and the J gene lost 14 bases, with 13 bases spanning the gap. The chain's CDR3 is CASRAPKGLFF. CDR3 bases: TGTGCCAGCAGAGCCCCTAAAGGCCTGTTTTTT.

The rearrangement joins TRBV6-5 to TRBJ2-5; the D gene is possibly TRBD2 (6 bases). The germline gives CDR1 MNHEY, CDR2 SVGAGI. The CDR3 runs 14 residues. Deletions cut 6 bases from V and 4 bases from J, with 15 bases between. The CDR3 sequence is CASSLARGSETQYF. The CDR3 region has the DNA TGTGCCAGCAGCCTCGCGCGGGGTTCAGAGACCCAGTACTTC.

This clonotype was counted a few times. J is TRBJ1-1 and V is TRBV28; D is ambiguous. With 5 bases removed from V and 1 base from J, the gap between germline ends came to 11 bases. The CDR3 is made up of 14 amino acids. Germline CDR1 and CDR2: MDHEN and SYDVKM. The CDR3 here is CASSPPQSNTEAFF. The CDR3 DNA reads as TGTGCCAGCAGTCCCCCCCAATCGAACACTGAAGCTTTCTTT.

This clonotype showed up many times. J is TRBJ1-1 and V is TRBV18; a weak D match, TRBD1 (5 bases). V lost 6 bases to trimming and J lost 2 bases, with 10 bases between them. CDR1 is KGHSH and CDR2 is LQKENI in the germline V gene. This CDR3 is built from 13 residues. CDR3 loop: CASSQQDNTEAFF. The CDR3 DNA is TGTGCCAGCTCTCAACAGGATAACACTGAAGCTTTCTTT. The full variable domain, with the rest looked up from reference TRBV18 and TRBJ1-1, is NAGVMQNPRHLVRRRGQEARLRCSPMKGHSHVYWYRQLPEEGLKFMVYLQKENIIDESGMPKERFSAEFPKEGPSILRIQQVVRGDSAAYFCASSQQDNTEAFFGQGTRLTVV.

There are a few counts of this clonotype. CDR3 coding DNA: TGTGCCAGCTCTACACCCAGGGGAGAGACCCAGTACTTC. Translated: CASSTPRGETQYF. V gene TRBV7-2 combines with J gene TRBJ2-5, with a possible D match to TRBD1 (6 bases). The ends were cut back, 8 bases at V and 4 bases at J, with 14 bases in the middle. Germline CDR1 and CDR2: SGHTA and FQGNSA. The length of the CDR3 is 13 residues.

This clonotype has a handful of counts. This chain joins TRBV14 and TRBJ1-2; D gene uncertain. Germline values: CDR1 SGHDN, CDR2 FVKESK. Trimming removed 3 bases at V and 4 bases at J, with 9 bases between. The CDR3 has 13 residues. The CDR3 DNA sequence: TGTGCCAGCAGCCAGGACGCGCTCTATGGCTACACCTTC. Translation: CASSQDALYGYTF.

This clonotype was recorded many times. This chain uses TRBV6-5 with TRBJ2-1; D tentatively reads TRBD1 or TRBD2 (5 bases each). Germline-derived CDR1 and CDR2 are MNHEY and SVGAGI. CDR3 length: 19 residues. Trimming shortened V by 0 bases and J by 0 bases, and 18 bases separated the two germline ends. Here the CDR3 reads CASSYSIGLTGRSYNEQFF. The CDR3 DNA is TGTGCCAGCAGTTACTCGATAGGGTTAACGGGGCGCTCCTACAATGAGCAGTTCTTC.

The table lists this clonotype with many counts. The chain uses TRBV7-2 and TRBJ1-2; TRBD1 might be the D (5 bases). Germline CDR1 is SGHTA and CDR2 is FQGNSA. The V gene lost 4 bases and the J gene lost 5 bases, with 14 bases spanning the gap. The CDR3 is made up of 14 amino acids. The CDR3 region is CASSSTQGRYGYTF. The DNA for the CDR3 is TGTGCCAGCAGCTCTACTCAGGGACGGTATGGCTACACCTTC.

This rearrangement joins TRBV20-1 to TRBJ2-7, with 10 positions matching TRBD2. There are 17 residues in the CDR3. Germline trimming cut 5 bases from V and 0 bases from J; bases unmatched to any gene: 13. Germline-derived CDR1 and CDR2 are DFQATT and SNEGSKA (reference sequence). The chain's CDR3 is CSALTLAGALSSYEQYF. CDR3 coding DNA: TGCAGTGCTCTCACCCTAGCGGGGGCCCTGAGCTCCTACGAGCAGTACTTC.

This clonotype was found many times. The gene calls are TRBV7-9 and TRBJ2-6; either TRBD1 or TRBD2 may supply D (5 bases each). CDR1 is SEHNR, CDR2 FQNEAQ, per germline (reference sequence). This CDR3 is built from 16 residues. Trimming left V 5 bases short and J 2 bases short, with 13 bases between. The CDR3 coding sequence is TGTGCCAGCAGCCCACAGCAGGGACCTGGGGCCAACGTCCTGACTTTC. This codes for CASSPQQGPGANVLTF.

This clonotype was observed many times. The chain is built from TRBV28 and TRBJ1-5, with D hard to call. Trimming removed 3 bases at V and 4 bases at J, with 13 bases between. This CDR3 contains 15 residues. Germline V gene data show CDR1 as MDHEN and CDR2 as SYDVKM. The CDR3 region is CASSFLGPGNQPQHF. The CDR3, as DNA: TGTGCCAGCAGTTTCCTCGGTCCGGGGAATCAGCCCCAGCATTTT.

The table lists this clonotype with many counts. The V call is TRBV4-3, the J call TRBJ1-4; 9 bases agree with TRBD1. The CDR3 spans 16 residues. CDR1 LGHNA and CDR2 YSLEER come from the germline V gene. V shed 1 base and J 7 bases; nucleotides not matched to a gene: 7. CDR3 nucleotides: TGCGCCAGCAGCCAAGGATCGGGACAGGGAAGTGAAAAACTGTTTTTT. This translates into CASSQGSGQGSEKLFF.

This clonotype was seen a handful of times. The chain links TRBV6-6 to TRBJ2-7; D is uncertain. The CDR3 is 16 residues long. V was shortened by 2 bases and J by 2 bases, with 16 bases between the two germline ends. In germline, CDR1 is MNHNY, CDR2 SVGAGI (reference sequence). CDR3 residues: CASSYPEDGDAYEQYF. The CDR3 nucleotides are TGTGCCAGCAGTTACCCCGAAGACGGTGATGCCTACGAGCAGTACTTC.

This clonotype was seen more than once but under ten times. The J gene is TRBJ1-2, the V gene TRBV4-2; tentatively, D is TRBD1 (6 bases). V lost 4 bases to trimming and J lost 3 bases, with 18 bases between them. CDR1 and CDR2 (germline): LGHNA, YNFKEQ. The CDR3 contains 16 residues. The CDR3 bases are TGTGCCAGCAGCCCAAAAGAGGCACAGGGCGACTATGGCTACACCTTC. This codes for CASSPKEAQGDYGYTF.

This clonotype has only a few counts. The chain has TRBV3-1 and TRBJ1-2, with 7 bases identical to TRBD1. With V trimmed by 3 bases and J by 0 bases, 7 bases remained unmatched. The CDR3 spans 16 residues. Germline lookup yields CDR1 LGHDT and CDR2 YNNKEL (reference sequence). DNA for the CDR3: TGTGCCAGCAGCCATTTCGACAGGGCCTCTAACTATGGCTACACCTTC. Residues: CASSHFDRASNYGYTF.

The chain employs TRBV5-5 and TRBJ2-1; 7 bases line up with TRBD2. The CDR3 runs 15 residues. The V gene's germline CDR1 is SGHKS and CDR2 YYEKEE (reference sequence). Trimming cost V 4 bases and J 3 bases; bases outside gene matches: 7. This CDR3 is CASSQLADLYNEQFF. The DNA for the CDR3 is TGTGCCAGCAGCCAGCTAGCGGACCTCTACAATGAGCAGTTCTTC.

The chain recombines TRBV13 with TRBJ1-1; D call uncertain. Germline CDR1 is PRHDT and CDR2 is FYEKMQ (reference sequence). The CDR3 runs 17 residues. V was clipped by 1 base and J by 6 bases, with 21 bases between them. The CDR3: CASSLVGRGQIGSEAFF. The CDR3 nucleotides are TGTGCCAGCAGCTTAGTGGGTAGAGGGCAGATTGGGTCTGAAGCTTTCTTT.

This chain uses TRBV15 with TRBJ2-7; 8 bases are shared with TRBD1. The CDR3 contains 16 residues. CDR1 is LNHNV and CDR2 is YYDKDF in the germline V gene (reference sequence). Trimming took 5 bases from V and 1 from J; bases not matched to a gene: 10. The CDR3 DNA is TGTGCCACCAGCGCACGACAGGGGTTTATTTCCTACGAGCAGTACTTC. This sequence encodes CATSARQGFISYEQYF.

The CDR3 sequence is CASSGGLLQETQYF. The CDR3 DNA sequence: TGTGCCAGCTCCGGGGGACTTCTTCAAGAGACCCAGTACTTC. The J gene is TRBJ2-5, the V gene TRBV2, with D perhaps TRBD2 (6 bases). Trimming stripped 8 bases from V and 2 bases from J, with 15 bases between. The V gene's germline CDR1 is SNHLY and CDR2 FYNNEI. This CDR3 comprises 14 residues. The entire variable domain, with the rest obtained from reference TRBV2 and TRBJ2-5, is as follows: EPEVTQTPSHQVTQMGQEVILRCVPISNHLYFYWYRQILGQKVEFLVSFYNNEISEKSEIFDDQFSVERPDGSNFTLKIRSTKLEDSAMYFCASSGGLLQETQYFGPGTRLLVL.

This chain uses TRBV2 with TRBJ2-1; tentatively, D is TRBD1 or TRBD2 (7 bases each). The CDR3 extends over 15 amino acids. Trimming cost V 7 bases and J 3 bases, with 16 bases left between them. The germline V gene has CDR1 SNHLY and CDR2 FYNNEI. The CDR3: CASMSGGGVYNEQFF. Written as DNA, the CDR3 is TGTGCCAGCATGTCAGGGGGGGGAGTCTACAATGAGCAGTTCTTC.

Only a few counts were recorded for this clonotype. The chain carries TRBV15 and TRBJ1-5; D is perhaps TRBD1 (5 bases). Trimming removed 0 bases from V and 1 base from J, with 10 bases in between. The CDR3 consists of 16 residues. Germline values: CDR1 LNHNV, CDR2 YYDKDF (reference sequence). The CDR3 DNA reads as TGTGCCACCAGCAGAGATGCATGGGGGAGCAATCAGCCCCAGCATTTT. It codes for CATSRDAWGSNQPQHF.

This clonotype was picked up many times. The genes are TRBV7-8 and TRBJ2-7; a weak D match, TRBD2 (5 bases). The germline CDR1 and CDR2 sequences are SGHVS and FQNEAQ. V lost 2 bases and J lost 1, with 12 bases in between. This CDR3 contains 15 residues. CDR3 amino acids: CASSLPPRGSYEQYF. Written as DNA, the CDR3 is TGTGCCAGCAGCTTACCCCCCCGAGGGTCCTACGAGCAGTACTTC.

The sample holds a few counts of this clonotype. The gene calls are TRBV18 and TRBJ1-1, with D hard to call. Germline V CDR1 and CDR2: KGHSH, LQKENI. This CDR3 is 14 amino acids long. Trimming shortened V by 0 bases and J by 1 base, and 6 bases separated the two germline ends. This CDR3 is CASSPPATNTEAFF. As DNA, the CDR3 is TGTGCCAGCTCACCACCGGCCACGAACACTGAAGCTTTCTTT. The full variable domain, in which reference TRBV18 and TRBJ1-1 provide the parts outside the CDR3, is NAGVMQNPRHLVRRRGQEARLRCSPMKGHSHVYWYRQLPEEGLKFMVYLQKENIIDESGMPKERFSAEFPKEGPSILRIQQVVRGDSAAYFCASSPPATNTEAFFGQGTRLTVV.

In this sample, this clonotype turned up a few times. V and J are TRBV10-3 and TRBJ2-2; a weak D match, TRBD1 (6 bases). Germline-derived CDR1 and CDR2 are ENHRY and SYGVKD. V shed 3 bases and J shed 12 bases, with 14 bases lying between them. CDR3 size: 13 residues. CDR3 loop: CAISEPDSRKLFF. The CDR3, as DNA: TGTGCCATCAGTGAACCGGACAGTCGGAAGCTGTTTTTT.

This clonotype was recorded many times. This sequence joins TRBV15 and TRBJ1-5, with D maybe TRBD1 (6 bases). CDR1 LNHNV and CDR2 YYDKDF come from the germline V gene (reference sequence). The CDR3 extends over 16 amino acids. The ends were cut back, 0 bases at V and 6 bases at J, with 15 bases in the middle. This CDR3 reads CATSRDREGVGQPQHF. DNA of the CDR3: TGTGCCACCAGCAGAGATCGGGAGGGGGTAGGTCAGCCCCAGCATTTT.

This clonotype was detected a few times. CDR3 sequence: CASSFQRTAPRGEQYF. The DNA of the CDR3 is TGTGCCAGCAGCTTTCAAAGGACCGCTCCCAGGGGCGAGCAGTACTTC. The chain couples TRBV7-9 to TRBJ2-7, with a weak D call TRBD1 (6 bases). V was clipped by 3 bases and J by 6 bases, with 21 bases between them. Germline CDR1 reads SEHNR; CDR2 reads FQNEAQ (reference sequence). The CDR3 is 16 residues long.

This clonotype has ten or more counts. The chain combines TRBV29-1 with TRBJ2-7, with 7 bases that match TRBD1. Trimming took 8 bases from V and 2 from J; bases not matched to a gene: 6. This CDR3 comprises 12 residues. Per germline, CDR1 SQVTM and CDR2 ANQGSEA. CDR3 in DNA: TGCAGCACCGGGACAGACCCCTACGAGCAGTACTTC. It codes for CSTGTDPYEQYF.

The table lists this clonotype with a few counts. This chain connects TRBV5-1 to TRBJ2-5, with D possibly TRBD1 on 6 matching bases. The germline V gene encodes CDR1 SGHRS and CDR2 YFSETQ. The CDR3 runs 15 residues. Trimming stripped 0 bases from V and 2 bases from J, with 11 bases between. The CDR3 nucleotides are TGCGCCAGCAGCTTGGCCAGGCAGGGGCAAGAGACCCAGTACTTC. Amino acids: CASSLARQGQETQYF.